This TCR beta chain was recovered during a study of beta chain features in type 1 diabetes. Study details: The patient and healthy donor groups were comparable for age, gender and cell yields.

As every portion of the isolated RNA was reverse transcribed, the sequencing read expressed TCRB transcripts. Clones were sequenced by immunoSEQ multiplex PCR, and TCRdb holds only the in-frame ones, with some missing. The data show roughly 60,000 clones, about 61% seen once. Germline V gene lookup returns CDR1 GTSNPN and CDR2 SVGIG (reference sequence). The CDR3 spans 14 residues. V was pared by 3 bases and J by 9 bases, with 10 bases of the junction left unmatched. This receptor was identified in a woman aged 18-35 years in good health. Sequencing was carried out using Tregs from blood. The rearrangement joins TRBV30 to TRBJ2-1, with 8 bases identical to TRBD2. CDR3 sequence reads: CAWRGSGGRGEQFF. The CDR3 DNA reads as TGTGCCTGGAGGGGGAGCGGGGGCCGGGGTGAGCAGTTCTTC.